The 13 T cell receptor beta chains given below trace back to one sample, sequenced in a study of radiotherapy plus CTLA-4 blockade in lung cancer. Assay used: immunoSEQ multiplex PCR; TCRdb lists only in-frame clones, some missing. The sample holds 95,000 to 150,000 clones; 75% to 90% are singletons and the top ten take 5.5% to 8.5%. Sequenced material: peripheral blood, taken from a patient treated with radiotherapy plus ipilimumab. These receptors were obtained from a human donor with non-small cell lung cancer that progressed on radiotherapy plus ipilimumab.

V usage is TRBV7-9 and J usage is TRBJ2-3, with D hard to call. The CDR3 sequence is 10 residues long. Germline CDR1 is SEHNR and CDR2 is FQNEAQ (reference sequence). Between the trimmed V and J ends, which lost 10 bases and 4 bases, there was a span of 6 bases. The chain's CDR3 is CATRPDTQYF. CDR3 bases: TGTGCCACCCGACCAGATACGCAGTATTTT.

CDR3 sequence reads: CASAHDGRASYEQYF. The DNA of the CDR3 is TGCGCCAGCGCCCACGACGGGAGGGCCTCTTACGAGCAGTACTTC. The V call is TRBV5-1, the J call TRBJ2-5, with 8 bases that match TRBD2. The assigned J gene may be wrong: the sequence end matches TRBJ2-7 better. Germline CDR1 SGHRS, CDR2 YFSETQ. The CDR3 runs 15 residues.

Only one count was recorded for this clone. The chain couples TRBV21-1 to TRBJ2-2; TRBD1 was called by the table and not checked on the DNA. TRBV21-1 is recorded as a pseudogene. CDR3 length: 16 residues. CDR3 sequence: CASSKSRDREYFELFF. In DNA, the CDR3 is TGTGCCAGCAGCAAAAGCCGGGACAGAGAATACTTCGAGCTGTTTTTT.

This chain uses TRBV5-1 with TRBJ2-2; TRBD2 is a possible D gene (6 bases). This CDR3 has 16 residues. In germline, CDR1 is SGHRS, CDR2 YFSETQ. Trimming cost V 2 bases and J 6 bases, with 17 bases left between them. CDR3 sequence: CASSFTSSRVPGELFF. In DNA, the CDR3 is TGCGCCAGCAGCTTTACTAGCTCAAGGGTACCCGGGGAGCTGTTTTTT.

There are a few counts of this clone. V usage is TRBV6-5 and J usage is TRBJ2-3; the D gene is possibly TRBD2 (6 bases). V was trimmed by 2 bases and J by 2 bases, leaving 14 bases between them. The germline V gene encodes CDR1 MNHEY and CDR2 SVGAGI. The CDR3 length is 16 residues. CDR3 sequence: CASSYEGGGDTDTQYF. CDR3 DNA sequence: TGTGCCAGCAGTTACGAGGGCGGCGGGGACACAGATACGCAGTATTTT.

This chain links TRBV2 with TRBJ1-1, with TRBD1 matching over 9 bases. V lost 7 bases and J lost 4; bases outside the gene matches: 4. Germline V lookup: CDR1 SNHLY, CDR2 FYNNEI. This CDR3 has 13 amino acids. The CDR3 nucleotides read TGTGCCAGCAAGAGGGACAGGGTCACTGAAGCTTTCTTT. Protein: CASKRDRVTEAFF.

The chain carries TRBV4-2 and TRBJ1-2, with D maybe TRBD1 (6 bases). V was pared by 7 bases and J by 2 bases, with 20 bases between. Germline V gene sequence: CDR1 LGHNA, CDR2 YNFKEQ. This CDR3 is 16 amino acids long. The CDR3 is CASTLTQGLPNYGYTF. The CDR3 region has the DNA TGTGCCAGCACCCTAACACAGGGCCTACCGAACTATGGCTACACCTTC.

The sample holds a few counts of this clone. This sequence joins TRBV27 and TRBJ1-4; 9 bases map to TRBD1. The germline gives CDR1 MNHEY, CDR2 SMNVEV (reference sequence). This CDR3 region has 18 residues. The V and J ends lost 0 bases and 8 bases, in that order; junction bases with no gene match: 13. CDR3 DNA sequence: TGTGCCAGCAGTTTATCTACAGGGGGCGCGGTGAGATTGGAAAAACTGTTTTTT. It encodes CASSLSTGGAVRLEKLFF.

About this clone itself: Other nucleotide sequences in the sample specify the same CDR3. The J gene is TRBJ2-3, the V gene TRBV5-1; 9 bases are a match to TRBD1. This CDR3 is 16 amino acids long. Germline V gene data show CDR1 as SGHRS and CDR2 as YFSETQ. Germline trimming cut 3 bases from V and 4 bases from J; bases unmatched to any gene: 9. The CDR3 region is CASSYRTGGRADTQYF. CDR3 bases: TGCGCCAGCAGCTACCGAACAGGGGGCCGAGCAGATACGCAGTATTTT. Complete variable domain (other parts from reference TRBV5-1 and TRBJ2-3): KAGVTQTPRYLIKTRGQQVTLSCSPISGHRSVSWYQQTPGQGLQFLFEYFSETQRNKGNFPGRFSGRQFSNSRSEMNVSTLELGDSALYLCASSYRTGGRADTQYFGPGTRLTVL.

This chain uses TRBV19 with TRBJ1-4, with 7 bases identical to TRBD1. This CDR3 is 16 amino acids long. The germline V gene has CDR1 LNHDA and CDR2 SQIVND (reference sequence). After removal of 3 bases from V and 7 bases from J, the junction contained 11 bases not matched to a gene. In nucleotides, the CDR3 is TGTGCCAGTAGTATGCGGACTAGACAGGGAGGTGAAAAACTGTTTTTT. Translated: CASSMRTRQGGEKLFF.

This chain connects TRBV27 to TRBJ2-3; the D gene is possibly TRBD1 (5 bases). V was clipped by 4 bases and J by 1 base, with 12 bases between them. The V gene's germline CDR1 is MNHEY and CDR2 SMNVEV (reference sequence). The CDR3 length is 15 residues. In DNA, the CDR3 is TGTGCCAGCAGTTGGGGCAGGGAAGGCACAGATACGCAGTATTTT. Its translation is CASSWGREGTDTQYF.

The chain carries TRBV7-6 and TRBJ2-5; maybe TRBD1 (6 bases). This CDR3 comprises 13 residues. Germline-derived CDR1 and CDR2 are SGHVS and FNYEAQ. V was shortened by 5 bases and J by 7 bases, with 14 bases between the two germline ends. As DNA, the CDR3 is TGTGCCAGCAGCAAAGGACAGTGGGGGACCCAGTACTTC. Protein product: CASSKGQWGTQYF.

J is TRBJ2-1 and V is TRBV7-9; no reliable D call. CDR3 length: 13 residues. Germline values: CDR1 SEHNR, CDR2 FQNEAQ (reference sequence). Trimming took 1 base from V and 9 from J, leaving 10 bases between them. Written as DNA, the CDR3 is TGTGCCAGCAGCTTAGGCGGACCGCTTGAGCAGTTCTTC. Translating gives CASSLGGPLEQFF.